The source of this T cell receptor (beta chain) is a study of blood T cell repertoires in COVID-19. The overall study: Collection of acute and convalescent COVID-19 samples took place in the United States, Italy and Spain.

The method was immunoSEQ multiplex PCR; TCRdb's version includes in-frame clones alone and lacks a portion of them. The sample yields 50,000 or so clones, roughly 86% seen once. Germline values: CDR1 SGHNT, CDR2 YENEEA. V shed 5 bases, J shed 3 bases, and the junction held 3 bases outside the gene matches. This CDR3 has 13 amino acids. The clonotype was recovered from a woman of 80 years or more with acute or convalescent COVID-19. Sequences were obtained from peripheral blood. The V gene is TRBV11-3, the J gene TRBJ1-2, with 7 bases that match TRBD1. CDR3 in DNA: TGTGCCAGCAGCGCAGGGGGTGACTATGGCTACACCTTC. Encoded protein: CASSAGGDYGYTF.